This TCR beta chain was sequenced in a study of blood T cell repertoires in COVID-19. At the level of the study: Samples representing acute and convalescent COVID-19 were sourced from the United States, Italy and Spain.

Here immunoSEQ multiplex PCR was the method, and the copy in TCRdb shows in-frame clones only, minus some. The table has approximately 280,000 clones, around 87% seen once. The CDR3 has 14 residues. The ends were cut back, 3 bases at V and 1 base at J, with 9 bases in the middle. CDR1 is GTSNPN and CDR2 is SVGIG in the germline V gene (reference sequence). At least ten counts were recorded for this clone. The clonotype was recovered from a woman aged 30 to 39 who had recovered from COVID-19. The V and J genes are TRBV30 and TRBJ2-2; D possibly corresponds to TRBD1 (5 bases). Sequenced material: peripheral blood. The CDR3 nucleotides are TGTGCCTGGAGGCTAGGGGTGAACACCGGGGAGCTGTTTTTT. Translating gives CAWRLGVNTGELFF.